These 18 T cell receptor beta chains came from one sample sequenced in a study of cytomegalovirus exposure and HLA in healthy donors. Assay used: immunoSEQ multiplex PCR; TCRdb lists only in-frame clones, some missing. The data show fewer than 70,000 clones, 85% to 95% seen once. Sequenced: PBMCs. These TCRs come from a woman aged 18-30 years in good health and CMV-seropositive.

This clone was detected only once. The chain employs TRBV5-1 and TRBJ1-3, with D possibly being TRBD1 (5 bases). There are 14 residues in the CDR3. The germline CDR1 and CDR2 sequences are SGHRS and YFSETQ. Deletions cut 4 bases from V and 0 bases from J, with 8 bases between. CDR3 amino acids: CASSGGVSGNTIYF. The CDR3 bases are TGCGCCAGCAGCGGAGGGGTCTCTGGAAACACCATATATTTT.

The V call is TRBV10-3, the J call TRBJ2-1; TRBD2 matches at 14 bases. Germline V gives CDR1 ENHRY, CDR2 SYGVKD. The length of the CDR3 is 19 residues. The trim removed 3 bases at V and 0 bases at J, leaving 7 bases unmatched. CDR3 nucleotides: TGTGCCATCAGTGATCGAGTAGGGACTAGCGGGAGCTCCTACAATGAGCAGTTCTTC. This translates into CAISDRVGTSGSSYNEQFF.

The J gene is TRBJ1-1, the V gene TRBV4-1; D perhaps matches TRBD1 (5 bases). CDR3 length: 15 amino acids. V lost 3 bases and J lost 1, with 12 bases in between. Germline CDR1 and CDR2: MGHRA and YSYEKL. The CDR3 is CASSQKEGRNTEAFF. Here the CDR3 DNA reads TGCGCCAGCAGCCAGAAGGAGGGACGGAACACTGAAGCTTTCTTT.

The chain combines TRBV6-1 with TRBJ2-1; 9 positions match TRBD2. Germline V gene data show CDR1 as MNHNS and CDR2 as SASEGT. V shed 0 bases and J 0 bases; nucleotides not matched to a gene: 6. This CDR3 comprises 18 residues. CDR3 sequence reads: CASSEAAGGPSSYNEQFF. CDR3 sequence (DNA): TGTGCCAGCAGTGAAGCAGCGGGAGGACCGAGCTCCTACAATGAGCAGTTCTTC.

The V call is TRBV2, the J call TRBJ2-1, with 14 bases matching TRBD2. Germline CDR1 is SNHLY and CDR2 is FYNNEI. This CDR3 comprises 17 residues. The V segment lost 4 bases and the J segment 7 bases; nucleotides outside the gene matches: 9. CDR3 in DNA: TGTGCCAGCAGTGGAGGACTAGCGGGAGGTGTTAAGAATGAGCAGTTCTTC. Amino acid sequence: CASSGGLAGGVKNEQFF.

The table lists this clone with a few counts. The chain uses TRBV5-1 and TRBJ2-1; 9 nucleotides line up with TRBD1. The CDR3 runs to 15 residues. With V trimmed by 4 bases and J by 6 bases, 8 bases remained unmatched. CDR1 and CDR2 (germline): SGHRS, YFSETQ. CDR3 protein: CASSPGTGWSNEQFF. The CDR3 DNA sequence: TGCGCCAGCAGCCCCGGGACAGGGTGGTCCAATGAGCAGTTCTTC.

The chain has TRBV6-5 and TRBJ2-5, with D possibly matching TRBD1 (6 bases). There are 13 residues in the CDR3. V was pared by 6 bases and J by 4 bases, with 12 bases between. CDR1 and CDR2 (germline): MNHEY, SVGAGI. CDR3 nucleotide sequence: TGTGCCAGCAGCATGAGGGGGAGAGAGACCCAGTACTTC. Its translation: CASSMRGRETQYF.

V is TRBV9 and J is TRBJ2-7; 9 bases fit TRBD2. Trimming took 0 bases from V and 9 from J; bases not matched to a gene: 4. Germline V gene lookup returns CDR1 SGDLS and CDR2 YYNGEE. This CDR3 has 13 residues. The CDR3 bases are TGTGCCAGCAGCGTAGGAGAAGCGGGAGGGCAGTACTTC. Translated: CASSVGEAGGQYF.

J is TRBJ2-3 and V is TRBV7-3; TRBD1 agrees at 7 bases. The germline CDR1 and CDR2 sequences are SGHTA and FQGTGA. The CDR3 sequence is 14 residues long. Unmatched junction bases numbered 7, after V lost 4 bases and J lost 6 bases. The CDR3 is CASSSTGTGDTQYF. In DNA form, the CDR3 reads TGTGCCAGCAGCTCGACAGGGACGGGGGATACGCAGTATTTT.

In its sample, this clone was seen once. This chain links TRBV7-2 with TRBJ2-1; D unclear. CDR1 is SGHTA and CDR2 is FQGNSA in the germline V gene. Trimming shortened V by 6 bases and J by 2 bases, and 11 bases separated the two germline ends. The CDR3 is 14 residues long. CDR3 amino acids: CASSLIGPYNEQFF. Here the CDR3 DNA reads TGTGCCAGCAGTCTCATTGGGCCCTACAATGAGCAGTTCTTC.

The chain carries TRBV28 and TRBJ1-1; 9 bases agree with TRBD1. The CDR3 length is 13 residues. Germline V gene sequence: CDR1 MDHEN, CDR2 SYDVKM. V lost 6 bases, J lost 5 bases, and 4 bases stayed unmatched. The CDR3 DNA follows: TGTGCCAGCAGCTTCGACAGGGGGACTGAAGCTTTCTTT. This codes for CASSFDRGTEAFF.

The V and J genes are TRBV29-1 and TRBJ2-5, with TRBD2 matching 7 bases. The CDR3 covers 13 residues. Germline CDR1 SQVTM, CDR2 ANQGSEA. With 4 bases clipped from V and 4 bases from J, the junction kept 6 bases outside the gene matches. The CDR3 spells CSVGIAGGETQYF. The CDR3 coding sequence is TGCAGCGTTGGGATAGCGGGCGGAGAGACCCAGTACTTC.

The chain has TRBV9 and TRBJ1-3, with 8 bases aligning to TRBD1. CDR1 SGDLS and CDR2 YYNGEE come from the germline V gene. The junction had 9 bases not matched to a gene; V was cut back by 4 bases and J by 9 bases. This CDR3 spans 14 amino acids. The CDR3 loop reads CASSFGQGTSTIYF. The CDR3 DNA follows: TGTGCCAGCAGCTTTGGACAGGGCACTAGCACCATATATTTT. The full variable domain, its missing parts supplied by reference TRBV9 and TRBJ1-3, is DSGVTQTPKHLITATGQRVTLRCSPRSGDLSVYWYQQSLDQGLQFLIQYYNGEERAKGNILERFSAQQFPDLHSELNLSSLELGDSALYFCASSFGQGTSTIYFGEGSWLTVV.

The chain has TRBV7-9 and TRBJ2-5; a possible D gene is TRBD2 (6 bases). V shed 4 bases and J shed 5 bases, with 23 bases lying between them. Germline V gene data show CDR1 as SEHNR and CDR2 as FQNEAQ (reference sequence). This CDR3 is 17 amino acids long. The DNA for the CDR3 is TGTGCCAGCAGCTCACCCCACAGAGCGGGCGGACGGGAGACCCAGTACTTC. It specifies CASSSPHRAGGRETQYF.

The count of this clone is one. The V and J genes are TRBV5-6 and TRBJ1-2; D gene unclear. The V gene's germline CDR1 is SGHDT and CDR2 YYEEEE. V lost 6 bases, J lost 1 base, and 13 bases lay in between. The CDR3 extends over 14 amino acids. The CDR3 reads CASIGQEVNYGYTF. CDR3 coding DNA: TGTGCCAGCATAGGTCAGGAAGTTAACTATGGCTACACCTTC.

This chain links TRBV5-5 with TRBJ1-1; D gene uncertain. The CDR3 runs to 15 residues. CDR1 is SGHKS and CDR2 is YYEKEE in the germline V gene (reference sequence). Trimming stripped 3 bases from V and 5 bases from J, with 17 bases between. As DNA, the CDR3 is TGTGCCAGCAGCTGGACTCAGGCACGAACTACTGAAGCTTTCTTT. It yields the protein CASSWTQARTTEAFF.

The chain combines TRBV5-1 with TRBJ1-4; the D gene is possibly TRBD1 (6 bases). The V gene lost 2 bases and the J gene lost 7 bases, with 12 bases spanning the gap. Germline values: CDR1 SGHRS, CDR2 YFSETQ. CDR3 length equals 14 residues. Written as DNA, the CDR3 is TGCGCCAGCAGCTTAGACAGGACTGGTGAAAAACTGTTTTTT. It specifies CASSLDRTGEKLFF.

The chain recombines TRBV11-2 with TRBJ2-3; 7 positions match TRBD1. Germline V gives CDR1 SGHAT, CDR2 FQNNGV. The CDR3 consists of 14 residues. The ends lost 3 bases at V and 7 bases at J; junction bases unmatched: 7. The CDR3 DNA reads as TGTGCCAGCAGCTTGTTAGGGGGCCGGAATACGCAGTATTTT. Translated: CASSLLGGRNTQYF.